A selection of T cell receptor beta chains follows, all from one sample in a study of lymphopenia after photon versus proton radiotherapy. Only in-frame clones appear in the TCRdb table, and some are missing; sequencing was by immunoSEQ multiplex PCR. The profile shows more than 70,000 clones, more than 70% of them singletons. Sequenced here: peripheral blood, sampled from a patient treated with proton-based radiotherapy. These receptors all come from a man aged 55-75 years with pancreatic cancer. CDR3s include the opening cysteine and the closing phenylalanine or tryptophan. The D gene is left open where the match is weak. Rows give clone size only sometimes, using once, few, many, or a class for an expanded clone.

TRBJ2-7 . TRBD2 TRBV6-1 TGTGCCAGCAGTGACTTTAGCGGGAAGGCCTACGAGCAGTACTTC CASSDFSGKAYEQYF
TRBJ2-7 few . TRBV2 TGTGCCAGCACCCAGGGGGAACTAGCGGCCGTCTACGAGCAGTACTTC CASTQGELAAVYEQYF
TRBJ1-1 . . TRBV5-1 TGCGCCAGCAGCTTGGGACCTATGAACACTGAAGCTTTCTTT CASSLGPMNTEAFF
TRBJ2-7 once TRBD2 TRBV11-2 TGTGCCAGCAGCTCGATTGGGGGGAGGGTATCCTACGAGCAGTACTTC CASSSIGGRVSYEQYF
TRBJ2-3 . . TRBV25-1 TGTGCCACCACGAGAGGGGCAACAGATACGCAGTATTTT CATTRGATDTQYF
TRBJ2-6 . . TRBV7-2 TGTGCCAGCAGCTCAGGGTATGCTGGGGCCAACGTCCTGACTTTC CASSSGYAGANVLTF
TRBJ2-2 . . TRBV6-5 TGTGCCAGCAGTCGGGTTCGAGCCGGGGAGCTGTTTTTT CASSRVRAGELFF
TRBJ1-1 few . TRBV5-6 TGTGCCAGCAGTGACAGGCCGCTCCTTTACGCTGAAGCTTTCTTT CASSDRPLLYAEAFF
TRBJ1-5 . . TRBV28 TGTGCCAGCAGGCTAAGGGGACATCAGCCCCAGCATTTT CASRLRGHQPQHF
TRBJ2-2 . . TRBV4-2 TGTGCCAGCAGCCAAGAAGCGGAAAACACCGGGGAGCTGTTTTTT CASSQEAENTGELFF
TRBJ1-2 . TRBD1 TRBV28 TGTGCCAGCAGTCGTCCCGGGACAGGGACGGGTGGCTACACCTTC CASSRPGTGTGGYTF
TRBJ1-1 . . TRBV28 TGTGCCAGCAGTAATTCGTTCGGGGCGCGAACTGAAGCTTTCTTT CASSNSFGARTEAFF
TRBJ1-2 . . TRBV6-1 TGTGCCAGCAGTGAAACAGTTTATCGGGGCTACACCTTC CASSETVYRGYTF
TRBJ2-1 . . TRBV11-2 TGTGCCAGCAGCTTCATAGTCAATGAGCAGTTCTTC CASSFIVNEQFF
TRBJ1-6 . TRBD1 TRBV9 TGTGCCAGCAGCCACAGGGGGTCTGGTTCACCCCTCCACTTT CASSHRGSGSPLHF
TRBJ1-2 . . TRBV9 TGTGCCAGCAGCGTAGGGACCTTTGGAAGCTACACCTTC CASSVGTFGSYTF
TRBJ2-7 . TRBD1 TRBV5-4 TGTGCCAGCAGTTCCTGGACAGGGCGGCACGAGCAGTACTTC CASSSWTGRHEQYF
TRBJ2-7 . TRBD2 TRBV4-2 TGTGCCAGCAGCCAGGACCGGACTAGCGGGAGGGCCTACGAGCAGTACTTC CASSQDRTSGRAYEQYF
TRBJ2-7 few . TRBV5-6 TGTGCCAGCAGCTTGGTCGGGGTTTACGAGCAGTACTTC CASSLVGVYEQYF
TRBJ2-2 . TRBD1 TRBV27 TGTGCCAGCAGCCCTCGGAAGGACAGGGTAGGGGCCGGGGAGCTGTTTTTT CASSPRKDRVGAGELFF
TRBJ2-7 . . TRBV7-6 TGTGCCAGCAGCTTAACGGGGACAGCGGGAGCCGAGCAGTACTTC CASSLTGTAGAEQYF
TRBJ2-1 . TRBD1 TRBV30 TGTGCCTGGAGAGGGACAGGGAGCCACAATGAGCAGTTCTTC CAWRGTGSHNEQFF
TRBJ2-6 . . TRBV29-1 TGCAGCGTTGAAAAATTCTCCGGGAGCGGGGCCAACGTCCTGACTTTC CSVEKFSGSGANVLTF
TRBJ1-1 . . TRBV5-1 TGCGCCAGCAGCTTGGCCGGCGGGTCCTTAGGAACTGAAGCTTTCTTT CASSLAGGSLGTEAFF
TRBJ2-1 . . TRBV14 TGTGCCAGCAGCCATGGACAGACCAACAATGAGCAGTTCTTC CASSHGQTNNEQFF
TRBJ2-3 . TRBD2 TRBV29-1 TGCAGCGTTGACGGGACTAACACAGATACGCAGTATTTT CSVDGTNTDTQYF
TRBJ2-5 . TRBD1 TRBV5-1 TGCGCCAGCAGCCAGGGACAGGACCAAGAGACCCAGTACTTC CASSQGQDQETQYF
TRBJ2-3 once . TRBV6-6 TGTGCCAGCAGGCGGCGCACAGATACGCAGTATTTT CASRRRTDTQYF
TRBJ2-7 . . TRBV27 TGTGCCAGCAGTTTCGGGGGACGTATGATCGAGCAGTACTTC CASSFGGRMIEQYF
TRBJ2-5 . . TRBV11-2 TGTGCCAGCAGCCGATACGACAGCCAAGAGACCCAGTACTTC CASSRYDSQETQYF
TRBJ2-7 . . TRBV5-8 TGTGCCAGCAGTAAGACCCAGGGCAGTCTCTACGAGCAGTACTTC CASSKTQGSLYEQYF
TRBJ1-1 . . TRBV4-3 TGCGCCAGCAGCCAATGGTTAGGGTTGAACACTGAAGCTTTCTTT CASSQWLGLNTEAFF
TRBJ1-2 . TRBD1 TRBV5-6 TGTGCCAGCAGCTCCGACAGGGGCGGCTACACCTTC CASSSDRGGYTF
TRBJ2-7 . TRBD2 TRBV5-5 TGTGCCAGCAGCTTGAGGGGGACTAGCGGCTACGAGCAGTACTTC CASSLRGTSGYEQYF
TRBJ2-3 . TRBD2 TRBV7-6 TGTGCCAGCAGCTCCGGCCCTAGCGGGAGCACAGATACGCAGTATTTT CASSSGPSGSTDTQYF
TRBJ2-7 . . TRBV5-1 TGCGCCAGCAGCTTGCACGGCCGGGGGCTCTACGAGCAGTACTTC CASSLHGRGLYEQYF
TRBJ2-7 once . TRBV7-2 TGTGCCAGCAGCTCCATCCGGGGGCCAGCCAGGCAGTACTTC CASSSIRGPARQYF
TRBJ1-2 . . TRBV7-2 TGTGCCAGCAGTCCATTGGGGGAGTCCTATGGCTACACCTTC CASSPLGESYGYTF
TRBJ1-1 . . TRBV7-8 TGTGCCAGCAGCTTATTGGGACTGAGGGGGAGCACTGAAGCTTTCTTT CASSLLGLRGSTEAFF
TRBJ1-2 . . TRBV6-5 TGTGCCAGCAGTTACGGCCGGGACTTACGCTATGGCTACACCTTC CASSYGRDLRYGYTF
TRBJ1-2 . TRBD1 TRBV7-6 TGTGCCAGCAGCCAAGACAGGGGCTATGGCTACACCTTC CASSQDRGYGYTF
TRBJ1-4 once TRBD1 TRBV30 TGTGCCTGGAGTCGACAGGGGGCCGGAGAAAAACTGTTTTTT CAWSRQGAGEKLFF
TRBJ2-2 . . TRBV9 TGTGCCAGCAGCGGACTAGGGGCCACCGGGGAGCTGTTTTTT CASSGLGATGELFF
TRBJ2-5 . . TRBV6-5 TGTGCCAGCAGTGAGGGTTCACACCAAGAGACCCAGTACTTC CASSEGSHQETQYF
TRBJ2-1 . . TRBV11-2 TGTGCCAGCAGCTTAGATGGGACCTCTTACAATGAGCAGTTCTTC CASSLDGTSYNEQFF
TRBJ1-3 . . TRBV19 TGTGCCAGTAGTAGGGGTACAGGGACCCGCTCTGGAAACACCATATATTTT CASSRGTGTRSGNTIYF
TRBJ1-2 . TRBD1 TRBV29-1 TGCAGCGTAGAGACAGGGGATGGCTACACCTTC CSVETGDGYTF
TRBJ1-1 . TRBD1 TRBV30 TGTGCCTGGAAAAAGACAGGGGTCCTGAACACTGAAGCTTTCTTT CAWKKTGVLNTEAFF
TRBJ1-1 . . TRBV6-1 TGTGCCAGCAGTGAAAGCGTCGGGCAGGTTTTT CASSESVGQVF
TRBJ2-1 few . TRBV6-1 TGTGCCAGCAGTGTGCACGCCGCCCCTGTGAATGAGCAGTTCTTC CASSVHAAPVNEQFF
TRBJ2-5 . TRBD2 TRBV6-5 TGTGCCAGCGGAGCCTCCGGGACTAGTGGGACCCAGTACTTC CASGASGTSGTQYF
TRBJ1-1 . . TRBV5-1 TGCGCCAGCAGCCAGGGAGCTGAAGCTTTCTTT CASSQGAEAFF
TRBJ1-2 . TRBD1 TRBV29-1 TGCAGCGTTGAAGACGGCAGGGGGACTAACTATGGCTACACCTTC CSVEDGRGTNYGYTF
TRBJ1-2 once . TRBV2 TGTGCCAGCAGCTCGCCCCTCGGAGTAAACCACTACACCTTC CASSSPLGVNHYTF